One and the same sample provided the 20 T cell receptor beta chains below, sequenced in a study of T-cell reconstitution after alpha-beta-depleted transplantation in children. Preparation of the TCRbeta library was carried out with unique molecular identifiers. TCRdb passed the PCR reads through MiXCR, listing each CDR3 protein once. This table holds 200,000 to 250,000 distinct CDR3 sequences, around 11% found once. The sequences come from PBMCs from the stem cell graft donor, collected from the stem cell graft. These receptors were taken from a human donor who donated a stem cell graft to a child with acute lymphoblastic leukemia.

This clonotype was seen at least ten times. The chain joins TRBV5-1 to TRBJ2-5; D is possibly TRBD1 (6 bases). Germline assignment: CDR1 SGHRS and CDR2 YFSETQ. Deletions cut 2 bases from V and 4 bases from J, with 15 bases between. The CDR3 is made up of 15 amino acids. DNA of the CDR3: TGCGCCAGCAGCTTAGGCAGGGGCGGAGGAGAGACCCAGTACTTC. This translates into CASSLGRGGGETQYF.

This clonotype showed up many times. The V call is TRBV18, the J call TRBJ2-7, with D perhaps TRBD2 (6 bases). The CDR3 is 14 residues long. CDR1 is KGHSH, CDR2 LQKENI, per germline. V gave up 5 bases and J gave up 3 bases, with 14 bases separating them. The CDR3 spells CASSGGGRNYEQYF. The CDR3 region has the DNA TGTGCCAGCTCAGGGGGAGGCAGGAACTACGAGCAGTACTTC. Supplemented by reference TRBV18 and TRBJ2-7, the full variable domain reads NAGVMQNPRHLVRRRGQEARLRCSPMKGHSHVYWYRQLPEEGLKFMVYLQKENIIDESGMPKERFSAEFPKEGPSILRIQQVVRGDSAAYFCASSGGGRNYEQYFGPGTRLTVT.

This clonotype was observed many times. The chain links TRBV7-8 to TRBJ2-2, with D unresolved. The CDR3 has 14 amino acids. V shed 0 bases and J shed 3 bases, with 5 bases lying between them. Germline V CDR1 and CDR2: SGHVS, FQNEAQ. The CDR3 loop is CASSLAVYTGELFF. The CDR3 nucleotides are TGTGCCAGCAGCTTAGCCGTATACACCGGGGAGCTGTTTTTT.

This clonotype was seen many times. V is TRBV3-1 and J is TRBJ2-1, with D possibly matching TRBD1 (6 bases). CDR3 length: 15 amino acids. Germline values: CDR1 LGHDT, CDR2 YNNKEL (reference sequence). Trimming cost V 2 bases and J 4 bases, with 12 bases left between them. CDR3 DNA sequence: TGTGCCAGCAGCCAACAGGGGATGTCTTACAATGAGCAGTTCTTC. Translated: CASSQQGMSYNEQFF.

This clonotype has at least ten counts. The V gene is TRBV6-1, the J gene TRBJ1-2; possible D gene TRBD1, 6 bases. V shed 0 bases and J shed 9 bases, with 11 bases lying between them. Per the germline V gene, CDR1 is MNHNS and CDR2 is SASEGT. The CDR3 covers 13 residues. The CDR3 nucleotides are TGTGCCAGCAGTGAAGCGGCAGGGGCGAGCTACACCTTC. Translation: CASSEAAGASYTF.

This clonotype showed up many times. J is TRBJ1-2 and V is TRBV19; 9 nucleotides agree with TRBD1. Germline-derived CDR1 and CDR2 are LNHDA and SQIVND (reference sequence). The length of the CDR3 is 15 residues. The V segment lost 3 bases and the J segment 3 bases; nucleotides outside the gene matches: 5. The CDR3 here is CASSISTGGHYGYTF. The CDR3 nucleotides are TGTGCCAGTAGTATCTCGACAGGGGGGCACTATGGCTACACCTTC.

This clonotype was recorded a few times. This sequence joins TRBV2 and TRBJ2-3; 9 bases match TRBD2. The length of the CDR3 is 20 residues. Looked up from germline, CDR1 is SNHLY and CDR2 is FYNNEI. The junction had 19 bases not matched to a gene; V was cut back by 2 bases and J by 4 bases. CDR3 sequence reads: CASSERQGSGRYGRPDTQYF. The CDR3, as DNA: TGTGCCAGCAGTGAACGGCAGGGGAGCGGGAGGTACGGGCGCCCAGATACGCAGTATTTT.

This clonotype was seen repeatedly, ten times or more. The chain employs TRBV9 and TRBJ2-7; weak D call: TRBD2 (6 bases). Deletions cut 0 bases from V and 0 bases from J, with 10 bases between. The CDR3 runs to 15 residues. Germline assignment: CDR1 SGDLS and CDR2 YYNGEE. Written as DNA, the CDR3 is TGTGCCAGCAGCGTAGGAGGCGGGGACTCCTACGAGCAGTACTTC. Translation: CASSVGGGDSYEQYF.

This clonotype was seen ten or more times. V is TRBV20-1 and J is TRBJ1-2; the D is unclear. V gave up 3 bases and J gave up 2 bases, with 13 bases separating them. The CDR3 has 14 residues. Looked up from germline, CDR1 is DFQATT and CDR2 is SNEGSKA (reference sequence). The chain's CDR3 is CSASESFANYGYTF. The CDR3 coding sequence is TGCAGTGCTAGCGAGTCGTTTGCCAACTATGGCTACACCTTC.

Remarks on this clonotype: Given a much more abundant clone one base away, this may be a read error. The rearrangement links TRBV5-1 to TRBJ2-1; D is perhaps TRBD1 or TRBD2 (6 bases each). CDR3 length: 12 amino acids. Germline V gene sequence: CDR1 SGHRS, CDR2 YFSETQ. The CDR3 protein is CASSPEGGERFF. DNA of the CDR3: TGCGCCAGCAGCCCTGAGGGGGGTGAGCGGTTCTTC.

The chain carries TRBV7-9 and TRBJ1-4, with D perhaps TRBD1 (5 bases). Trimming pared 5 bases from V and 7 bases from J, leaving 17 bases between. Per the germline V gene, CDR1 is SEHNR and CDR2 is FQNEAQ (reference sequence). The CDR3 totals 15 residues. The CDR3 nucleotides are TGTGCCAGCAGCCGACTCGGGACGGGAAGTGAAAAACTGTTTTTT. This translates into CASSRLGTGSEKLFF. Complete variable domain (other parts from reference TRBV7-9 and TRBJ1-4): DTGVSQNPRHKITKRGQNVTFRCDPISEHNRLYWYRQTLGQGPEFLTYFQNEAQLEKSRLLSDRFSAERPKGSFSTLEIQRTEQGDSAMYLCASSRLGTGSEKLFFGSGTQLSVL.

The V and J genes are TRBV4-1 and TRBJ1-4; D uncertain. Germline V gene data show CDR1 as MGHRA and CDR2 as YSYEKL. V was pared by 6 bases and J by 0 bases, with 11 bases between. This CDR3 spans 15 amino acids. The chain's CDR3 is CASSLSFTTNEKLFF. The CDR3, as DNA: TGCGCCAGCAGTTTAAGTTTTACAACTAATGAAAAACTGTTTTTT.

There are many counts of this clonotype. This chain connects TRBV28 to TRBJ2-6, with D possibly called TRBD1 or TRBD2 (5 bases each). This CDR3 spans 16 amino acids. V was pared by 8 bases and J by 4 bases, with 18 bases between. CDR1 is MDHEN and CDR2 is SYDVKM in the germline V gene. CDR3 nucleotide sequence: TGTGCCAGCGGGGGAGTCTTAGCGCGAGGGGCCAACGTCCTGACTTTC. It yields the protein CASGGVLARGANVLTF.

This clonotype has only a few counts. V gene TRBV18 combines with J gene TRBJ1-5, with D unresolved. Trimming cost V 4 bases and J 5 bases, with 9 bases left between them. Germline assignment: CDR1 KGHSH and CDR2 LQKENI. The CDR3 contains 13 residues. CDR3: CASSLGPYQPQHF. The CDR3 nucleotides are TGTGCCAGCTCACTAGGGCCGTATCAGCCCCAGCATTTT. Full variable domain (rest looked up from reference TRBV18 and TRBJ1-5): NAGVMQNPRHLVRRRGQEARLRCSPMKGHSHVYWYRQLPEEGLKFMVYLQKENIIDESGMPKERFSAEFPKEGPSILRIQQVVRGDSAAYFCASSLGPYQPQHFGDGTRLSIL.

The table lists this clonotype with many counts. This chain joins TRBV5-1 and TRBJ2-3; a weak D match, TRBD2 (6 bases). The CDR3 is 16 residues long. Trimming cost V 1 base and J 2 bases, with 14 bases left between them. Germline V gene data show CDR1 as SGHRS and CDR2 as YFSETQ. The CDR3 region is CASSLNPSAATDTQYF. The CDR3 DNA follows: TGCGCCAGCAGCTTGAACCCTAGCGCGGCCACAGATACGCAGTATTTT.

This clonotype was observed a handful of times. The CDR3 sequence: CATSDPTGPGDEKLFF. As DNA, the CDR3 is TGTGCCACCAGTGACCCGACAGGGCCAGGGGATGAAAAACTGTTTTTT. The V gene is TRBV24-1, the J gene TRBJ1-4; 7 bases match TRBD1. The CDR3 contains 16 residues. V shed 4 bases, J shed 6 bases, and the junction held 10 bases outside the gene matches. CDR1 and CDR2 (germline): KGHDR, SFDVKD.

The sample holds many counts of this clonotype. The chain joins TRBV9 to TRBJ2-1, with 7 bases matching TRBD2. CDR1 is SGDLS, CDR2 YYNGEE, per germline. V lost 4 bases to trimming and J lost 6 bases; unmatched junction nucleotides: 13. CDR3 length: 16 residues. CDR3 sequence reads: CASSLAVGGPSNEQFF. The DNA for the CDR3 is TGTGCCAGCAGCTTAGCGGTGGGAGGGCCAAGCAATGAGCAGTTCTTC.

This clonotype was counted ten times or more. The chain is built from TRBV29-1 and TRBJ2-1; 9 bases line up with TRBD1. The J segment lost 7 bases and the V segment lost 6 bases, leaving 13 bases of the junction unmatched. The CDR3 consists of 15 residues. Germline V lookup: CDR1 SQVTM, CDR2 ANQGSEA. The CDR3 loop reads CSVRATGGRRNEQFF. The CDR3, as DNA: TGCAGCGTGCGGGCCACAGGGGGCAGAAGGAATGAGCAGTTCTTC.

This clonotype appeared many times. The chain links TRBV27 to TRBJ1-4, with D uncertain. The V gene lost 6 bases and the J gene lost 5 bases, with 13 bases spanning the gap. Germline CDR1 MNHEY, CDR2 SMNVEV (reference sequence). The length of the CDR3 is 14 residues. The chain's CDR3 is CASRTLMGNEKLFF. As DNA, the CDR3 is TGTGCCAGCAGAACATTGATGGGAAATGAAAAACTGTTTTTT.

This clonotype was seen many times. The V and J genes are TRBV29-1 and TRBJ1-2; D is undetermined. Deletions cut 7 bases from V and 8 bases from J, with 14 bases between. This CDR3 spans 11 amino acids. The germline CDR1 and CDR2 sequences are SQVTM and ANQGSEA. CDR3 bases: TGCAGCGATCGGACCGCCCAGGGCTACACCTTC. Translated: CSDRTAQGYTF.